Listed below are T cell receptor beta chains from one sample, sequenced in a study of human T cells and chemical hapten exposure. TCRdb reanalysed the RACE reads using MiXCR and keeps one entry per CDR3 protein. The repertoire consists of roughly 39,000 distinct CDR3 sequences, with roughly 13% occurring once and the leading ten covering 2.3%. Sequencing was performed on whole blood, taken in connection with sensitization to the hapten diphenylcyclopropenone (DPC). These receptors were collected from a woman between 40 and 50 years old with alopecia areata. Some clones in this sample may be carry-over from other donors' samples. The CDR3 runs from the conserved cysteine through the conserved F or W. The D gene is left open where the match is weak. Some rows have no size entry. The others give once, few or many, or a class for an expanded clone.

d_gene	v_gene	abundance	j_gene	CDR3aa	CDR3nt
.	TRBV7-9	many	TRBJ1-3	CASLQEGTRDTIYF	TGTGCCAGCCTCCAAGAGGGGACCCGGGACACCATATATTTT
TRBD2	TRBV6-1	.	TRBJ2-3	CASSERRTSGSTDTQYF	TGTGCCAGCAGTGAGCGCCGGACTAGCGGGAGCACAGATACGCAGTATTTT
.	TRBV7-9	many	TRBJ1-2	CASSHRVYGYTF	TGTGCCAGCAGCCACAGGGTTTATGGCTACACCTTC
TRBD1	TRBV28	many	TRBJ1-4	CASSAGGASAEKLFF	TGTGCCAGCAGTGCAGGGGGCGCATCGGCCGAAAAACTGTTTTTT
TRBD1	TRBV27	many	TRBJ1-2	CASHDRGYGYTF	TGTGCCAGCCACGACAGGGGCTATGGCTACACCTTC
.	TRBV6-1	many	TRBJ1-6	CASSSGPYNSPLHF	TGTGCCAGCAGTTCCGGACCGTATAATTCACCCCTCCACTTT
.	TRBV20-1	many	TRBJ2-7	CSASLRYEQYF	TGCAGTGCTAGTTTGCGCTACGAGCAGTACTTC
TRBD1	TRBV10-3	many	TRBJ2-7	CAITTDRNYEQYF	TGTGCCATCACTACGGACAGGAACTACGAGCAGTACTTC
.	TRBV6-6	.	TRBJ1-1	CASSRREAFF	TGTGCCAGCAGTCGCCGCGAGGCTTTCTTT
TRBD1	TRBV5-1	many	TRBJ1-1	CASSLTGAPNTEAFF	TGCGCCAGCAGCTTGACAGGGGCCCCGAACACTGAAGCTTTCTTT
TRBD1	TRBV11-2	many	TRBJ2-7	CASSRWTGDHEQYF	TGTGCCAGCAGCCGATGGACAGGGGACCACGAGCAGTACTTC
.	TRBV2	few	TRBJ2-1	CASSTGFSSYNEQFF	TGTGCCAGCTCCACCGGGTTTAGCTCCTACAATGAGCAGTTCTTC
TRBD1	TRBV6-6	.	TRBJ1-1	CASSQTGRVTEAFF	TGTGCCAGCAGTCAGACAGGGAGAGTCACTGAAGCTTTCTTT
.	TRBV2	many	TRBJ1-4	CASRSQYAGSEKLFF	TGTGCCAGCAGGTCCCAGTACGCAGGGAGCGAAAAACTGTTTTTT
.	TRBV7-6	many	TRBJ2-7	CAVSGTQTYEQYF	TGTGCAGTGAGTGGGACTCAAACCTACGAGCAGTACTTC
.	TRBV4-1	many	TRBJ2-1	CASSQGTLGYNERQFF	TGCGCCAGCAGCCAAGGGACGTTGGGTTACAATGAGCGGCAGTTCTTC